One sample yielded the 13 T cell receptor beta chains listed below, sequenced in a study of T cells in Graves' hyperthyroidism and ophthalmopathy. Amplified TCR beta CDR3 regions came from RNA transcripts. RT-PCR in the first round (using the HTBI primer set) targeted the TCR CDR3. TCRdb used MiXCR to reprocess the multiplex PCR reads, holding one entry per CDR3 protein. The data contain about 520,000 distinct CDR3 sequences, around a quarter of them singletons. Sequenced material: blood. The receptors here all came from a woman in her 30s with Graves' ophthalmopathy.

This clonotype was detected a few times. This sequence joins TRBV5-6 and TRBJ2-7, with D uncertain. The V gene's germline CDR1 is SGHDT and CDR2 YYEEEE. This CDR3 is 13 amino acids long. Trimming took off 4 bases at V and 1 base at J, with 9 bases between the two ends. CDR3 coding DNA: TGTGCCAGCAGCGCAAAGAATTCCTACGAGCAGTACTTC. The encoded protein is CASSAKNSYEQYF.

The chain employs TRBV4-1 and TRBJ1-1, with D perhaps matching TRBD1 (6 bases). CDR1 and CDR2 (germline): MGHRA, YSYEKL. Trimming removed 8 bases at V and 0 bases at J, with 13 bases between. The CDR3 is made up of 14 amino acids. CDR3 loop: CASGSSGVNTEAFF. DNA of the CDR3: TGCGCCAGCGGATCGTCAGGGGTGAACACTGAAGCTTTCTTT.

The sample holds many counts of this clonotype. The genes are TRBV20-1 and TRBJ2-7; 11 bases fit TRBD2. CDR1 is DFQATT and CDR2 is SNEGSKA in the germline V gene (reference sequence). The CDR3 has 13 amino acids. V gave up 6 bases and J gave up 3 bases; unmatched junction bases: 4. Here the CDR3 reads CSAPLAGGYEQYF. The CDR3 DNA reads as TGCAGTGCCCCGCTAGCGGGGGGCTACGAGCAGTACTTC.

The chain has TRBV28 and TRBJ1-5; the match to TRBD1 covers 9 bases. This CDR3 has 14 residues. CDR1 and CDR2 from the germline V gene are MDHEN and SYDVKM. V shed 8 bases, J shed 5 bases, and the junction held 7 bases outside the gene matches. Written as DNA, the CDR3 is TGTGCCAGCGGGCGGACAGGGGAGGATCAGCCCCAGCATTTT. The encoded protein is CASGRTGEDQPQHF.

This clonotype came up a few times. V gene TRBV4-1 combines with J gene TRBJ1-2, with 8 bases that match TRBD1. The CDR3 covers 13 residues. V lost 6 bases and J lost 4; bases outside the gene matches: 4. Germline assignment: CDR1 MGHRA and CDR2 YSYEKL. The chain's CDR3 is CASRPTGGYGYTF. CDR3 nucleotides: TGCGCCAGCAGACCTACAGGGGGCTATGGCTACACCTTC.

The chain joins TRBV10-2 to TRBJ2-1; 8 nucleotides align to TRBD1. CDR3 length equals 14 residues. The V segment lost 2 bases and the J segment 7 bases; nucleotides outside the gene matches: 4. The germline V gene has CDR1 WSHSY and CDR2 SAAADI. The CDR3 reads CASSEQGAANEQFF. CDR3 coding DNA: TGCGCCAGCAGTGAGCAGGGGGCGGCGAATGAGCAGTTCTTC.

The genes are TRBV18 and TRBJ1-2, with 8 bases that match TRBD1. The germline gives CDR1 KGHSH, CDR2 LQKENI. After removal of 0 bases from V and 8 bases from J, the junction contained 8 bases not matched to a gene. This CDR3 region has 15 residues. The CDR3 sequence: CASSPPVQGARGYTF. The CDR3 bases are TGTGCCAGCTCACCACCGGTTCAGGGGGCACGGGGCTACACCTTC.

The table lists this clonotype with many counts. The chain couples TRBV18 to TRBJ2-5; D not resolved. Germline V CDR1 and CDR2: KGHSH, LQKENI. V lost 5 bases to trimming and J lost 5 bases, with 9 bases between them. There are 12 residues in the CDR3. The CDR3: CASSTTAETQYF. Here the CDR3 DNA reads TGTGCCAGCTCAACAACTGCGGAGACCCAGTACTTC.

This clonotype was counted at least ten times. This chain uses TRBV7-2 with TRBJ1-3, with 8 bases that match TRBD1. V lost 5 bases, J lost 3 bases, and 9 bases stayed unmatched. Per the germline V gene, CDR1 is SGHTA and CDR2 is FQGNSA. This CDR3 is 16 amino acids long. The CDR3 loop is CASSEIKGQVGNTIYF. The CDR3, as DNA: TGTGCCAGCAGCGAAATTAAGGGACAGGTTGGAAACACCATATATTTT.

This clonotype has ten or more counts. The chain carries TRBV19 and TRBJ1-1; a weak D match, TRBD1 (5 bases). The V gene lost 6 bases and the J gene lost 4 bases, with 21 bases spanning the gap. CDR3 length equals 16 residues. Germline assignment: CDR1 LNHDA and CDR2 SQIVND (reference sequence). The CDR3 bases are TGTGCCAGTAGCGGGGACCCCTGGAGGGAGGCCACTGAAGCTTTCTTT. It yields the protein CASSGDPWREATEAFF. The full variable domain, rest sourced from reference TRBV19 and TRBJ1-1, is DGGITQSPKYLFRKEGQNVTLSCEQNLNHDAMYWYRQDPGQGLRLIYYSQIVNDFQKGDIAEGYSVSREKKESFPLTVTSAQKNPTAFYLCASSGDPWREATEAFFGQGTRLTVV.

The genes are TRBV11-1 and TRBJ1-1; the D is unclear. Trimming removed 0 bases from V and 1 base from J, with 12 bases in between. The CDR3 totals 16 residues. The germline V gene has CDR1 SGHAT and CDR2 FQDESV (reference sequence). CDR3 bases: TGTGCCAGCAGCTTAGCGCCGGGATTCTCGAACACTGAAGCTTTCTTT. It specifies CASSLAPGFSNTEAFF.

This clonotype turned up a few times. The V call is TRBV20-1, the J call TRBJ1-2; weak D call: TRBD1 (6 bases). This CDR3 contains 14 residues. Germline V gene data show CDR1 as DFQATT and CDR2 as SNEGSKA (reference sequence). Trimming left V 2 bases short and J 6 bases short, with 16 bases between. CDR3 residues: CSARHGGQRNGYTF. In DNA form, the CDR3 reads TGCAGTGCTAGACACGGGGGGCAACGGAATGGCTACACCTTC.

A note on this clonotype: A much larger clonotype is one base distant, so this may be a read error. The chain is built from TRBV20-1 and TRBJ1-5; TRBD1 matches 9 bases. The assigned J gene may be wrong: the sequence end matches TRBJ2-3 better. CDR1 and CDR2 from the germline V gene are DFQATT and SNEGSKA (reference sequence). The CDR3 covers 15 residues. The DNA for the CDR3 is TGCAGTGCTAGAGAGACAGGGGGTTCCAATCAGCCCCAGTATTTT. It is translated as CSARETGGSNQPQYF.